Presented here are 5 T cell receptor beta chains from one specimen sequenced in a study of shared clonotypes between healthy human individuals. TCRdb keeps only in-frame clones here, not all; method: immunoSEQ multiplex PCR. The sample has 2 million to 3 million clones, 80% to 95% seen once. The sequenced sample was naive CD4+ T cells from PBMCs. Subset given: CD45RA+ positively selected. The receptors were sampled from a man in his late teens or twenties in good health. Some clones in this sample may be carry-over from other donors' samples.

The chain carries TRBV30 and TRBJ1-4, with TRBD1 matching over 9 bases. The CDR3 is made up of 16 amino acids. Germline lookup yields CDR1 GTSNPN and CDR2 SVGIG (reference sequence). V was pared by 4 bases and J by 8 bases, with 14 bases of the junction left unmatched. Here the CDR3 DNA reads TGTGCCTGGACTGCTGCGAGGGTGGGGACAGGGGAAAAACTGTTTTTT. Translation: CAWTAARVGTGEKLFF.

V usage is TRBV7-2 and J usage is TRBJ2-1; 7 positions match TRBD2. From germline, CDR1 is SGHTA and CDR2 FQGNSA. V trimming: 3 bases; J trimming: 6 bases; junction bases outside the gene matches: 5. The CDR3 spans 14 residues. The CDR3 reads CASSLQGGVNEQFF. The CDR3 region has the DNA TGTGCCAGCAGCTTGCAGGGAGGGGTCAATGAGCAGTTCTTC. The full variable domain, with the rest looked up from reference TRBV7-2 and TRBJ2-1, is GAGVSQSPSNKVTEKGKDVELRCDPISGHTALYWYRQSLGQGLEFLIYFQGNSAPDKSGLPSDRFSAERTGGSVSTLTIQRTQQEDSAVYLCASSLQGGVNEQFFGPGTRLTVL.

The chain joins TRBV7-3 to TRBJ1-2; D may be TRBD1 (5 bases). The CDR3 has 13 residues. Germline V gives CDR1 SGHTA, CDR2 FQGTGA. Trimming took off 3 bases at V and 8 bases at J, with 13 bases between the two ends. CDR3 coding DNA: TGTGCCAGCAGCTTCAGGGAAGGGATGGGCTACACCTTC. This gives the protein CASSFREGMGYTF.

The genes are TRBV7-3 and TRBJ2-5, with D possibly being TRBD1 or TRBD2 (5 bases each). The V and J ends lost 5 bases and 4 bases respectively, with 17 bases between them. Germline CDR1 reads SGHTA; CDR2 reads FQGTGA. The CDR3 consists of 15 residues. The CDR3 loop is CASSLLGASRETQYF. The CDR3 region has the DNA TGTGCCAGCAGCCTACTAGGGGCCAGCCGAGAGACCCAGTACTTC.

V usage is TRBV10-3 and J usage is TRBJ1-2; 7 bases fit TRBD1. With V trimmed by 3 bases and J by 3 bases, 4 bases remained unmatched. This CDR3 has 14 amino acids. CDR1 ENHRY and CDR2 SYGVKD come from the germline V gene. CDR3 residues: CAISERGQDYGYTF. In nucleotides, the CDR3 is TGTGCCATCAGTGAAAGGGGGCAGGACTATGGCTACACCTTC.